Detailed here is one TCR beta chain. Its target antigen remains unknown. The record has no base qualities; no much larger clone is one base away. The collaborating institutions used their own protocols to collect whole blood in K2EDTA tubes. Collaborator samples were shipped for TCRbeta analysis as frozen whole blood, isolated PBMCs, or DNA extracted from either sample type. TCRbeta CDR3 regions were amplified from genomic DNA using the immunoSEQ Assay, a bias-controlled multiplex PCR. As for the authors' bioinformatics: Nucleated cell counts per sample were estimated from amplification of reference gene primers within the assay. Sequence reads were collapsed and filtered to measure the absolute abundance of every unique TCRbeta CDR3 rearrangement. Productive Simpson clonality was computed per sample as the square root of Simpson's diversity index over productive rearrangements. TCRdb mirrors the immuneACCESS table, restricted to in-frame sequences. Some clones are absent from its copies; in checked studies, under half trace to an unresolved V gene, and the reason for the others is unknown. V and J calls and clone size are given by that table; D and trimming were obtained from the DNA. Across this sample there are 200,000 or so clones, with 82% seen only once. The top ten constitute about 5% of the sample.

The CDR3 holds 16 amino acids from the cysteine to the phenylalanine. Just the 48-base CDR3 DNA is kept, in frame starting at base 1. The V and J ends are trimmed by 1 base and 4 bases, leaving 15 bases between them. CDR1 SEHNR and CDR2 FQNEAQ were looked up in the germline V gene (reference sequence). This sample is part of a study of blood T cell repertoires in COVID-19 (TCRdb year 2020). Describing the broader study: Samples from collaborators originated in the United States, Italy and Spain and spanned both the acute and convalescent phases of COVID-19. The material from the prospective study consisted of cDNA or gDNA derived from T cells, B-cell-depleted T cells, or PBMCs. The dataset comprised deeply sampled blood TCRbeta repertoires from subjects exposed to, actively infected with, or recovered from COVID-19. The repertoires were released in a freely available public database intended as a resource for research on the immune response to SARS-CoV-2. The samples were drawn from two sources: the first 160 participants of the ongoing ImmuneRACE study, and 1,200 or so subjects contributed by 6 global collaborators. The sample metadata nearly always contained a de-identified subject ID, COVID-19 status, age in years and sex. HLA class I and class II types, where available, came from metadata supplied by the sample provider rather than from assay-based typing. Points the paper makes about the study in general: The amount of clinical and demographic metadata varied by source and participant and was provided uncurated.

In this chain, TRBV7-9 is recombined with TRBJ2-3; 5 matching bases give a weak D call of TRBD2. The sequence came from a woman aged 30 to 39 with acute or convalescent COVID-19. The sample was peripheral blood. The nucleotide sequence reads TGTGCCAGCAGCTTAGGGGAGTATAGGCAGGCAGATACGCAGTATTTT. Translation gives CASSLGEYRQADTQYF.